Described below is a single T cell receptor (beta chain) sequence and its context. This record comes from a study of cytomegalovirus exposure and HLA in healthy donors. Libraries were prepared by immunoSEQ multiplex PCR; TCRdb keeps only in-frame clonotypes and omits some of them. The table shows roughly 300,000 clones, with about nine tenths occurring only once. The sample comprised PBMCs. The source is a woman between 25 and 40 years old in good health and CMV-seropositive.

The CDR3 reads CSVERGVGRDEQFF. CDR3 DNA sequence: TGCAGCGTTGAAAGGGGCGTAGGTCGGGATGAGCAGTTCTTC. The rearrangement joins TRBV29-1 to TRBJ2-1, with a tentative D call TRBD1 (5 bases). Between the trimmed V and J ends, which lost 2 bases and 8 bases, there was a span of 16 bases. The CDR3 is 14 amino acids. The V gene's germline CDR1 is SQVTM and CDR2 ANQGSEA.